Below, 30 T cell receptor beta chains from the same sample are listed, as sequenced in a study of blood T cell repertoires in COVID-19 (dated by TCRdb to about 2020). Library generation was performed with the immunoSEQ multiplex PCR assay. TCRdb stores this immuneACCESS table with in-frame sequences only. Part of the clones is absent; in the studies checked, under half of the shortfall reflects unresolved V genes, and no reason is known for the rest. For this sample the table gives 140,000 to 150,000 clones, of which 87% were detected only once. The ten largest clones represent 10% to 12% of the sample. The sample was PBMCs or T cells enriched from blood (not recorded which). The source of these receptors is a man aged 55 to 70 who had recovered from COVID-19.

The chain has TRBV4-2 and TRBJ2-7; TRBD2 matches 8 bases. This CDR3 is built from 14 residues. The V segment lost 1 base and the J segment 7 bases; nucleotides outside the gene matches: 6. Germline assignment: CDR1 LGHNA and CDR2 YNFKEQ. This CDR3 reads CASSQAPGLGEQYF. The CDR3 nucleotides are TGTGCCAGCAGCCAAGCCCCGGGACTAGGGGAGCAGTACTTC.

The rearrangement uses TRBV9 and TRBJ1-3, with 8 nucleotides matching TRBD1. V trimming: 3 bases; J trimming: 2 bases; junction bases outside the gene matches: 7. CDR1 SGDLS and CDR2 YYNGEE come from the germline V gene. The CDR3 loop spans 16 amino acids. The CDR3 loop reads CASSETTGGTGNTIYF. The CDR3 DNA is TGTGCCAGCAGCGAAACCACAGGGGGAACTGGAAACACCATATATTTT.

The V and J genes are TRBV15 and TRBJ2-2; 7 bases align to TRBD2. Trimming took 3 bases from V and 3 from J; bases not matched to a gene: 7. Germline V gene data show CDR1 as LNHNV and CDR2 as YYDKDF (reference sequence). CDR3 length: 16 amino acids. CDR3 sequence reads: CATSSGDGGYTGELFF. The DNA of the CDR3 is TGTGCCACCAGCAGTGGTGACGGGGGGTACACCGGGGAGCTGTTTTTT.

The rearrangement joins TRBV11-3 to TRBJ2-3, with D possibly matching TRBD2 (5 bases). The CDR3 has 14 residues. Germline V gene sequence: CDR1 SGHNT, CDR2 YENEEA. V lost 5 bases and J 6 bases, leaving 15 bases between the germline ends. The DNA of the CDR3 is TGTGCCAGCAGCCTGGACTCACGCTTTGATACGCAGTATTTT. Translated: CASSLDSRFDTQYF.

DNA for the CDR3: TGTGCCAGCCACACCCATACAGGGTCCACTGAAGCTTTCTTT. Residues: CASHTHTGSTEAFF. This chain links TRBV28 with TRBJ1-1, with D possibly being TRBD1 (6 bases). CDR1 is MDHEN, CDR2 SYDVKM, per germline. CDR3 size: 14 residues. V was shortened by 8 bases and J by 4 bases, with 17 bases between the two germline ends.

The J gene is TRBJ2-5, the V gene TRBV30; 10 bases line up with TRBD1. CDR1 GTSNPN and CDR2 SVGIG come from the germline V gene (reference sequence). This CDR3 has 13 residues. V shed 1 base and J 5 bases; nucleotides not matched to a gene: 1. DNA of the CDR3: TGTGCCTGGAGTGGGGGACAGGGGGAGACCCAGTACTTC. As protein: CAWSGGQGETQYF.

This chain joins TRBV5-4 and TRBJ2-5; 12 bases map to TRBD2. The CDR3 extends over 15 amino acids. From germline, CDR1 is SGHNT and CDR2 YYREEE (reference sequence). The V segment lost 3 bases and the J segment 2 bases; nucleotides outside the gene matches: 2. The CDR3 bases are TGTGCCAGCAGCTCCGGACTAGCGGGGCAAGAGACCCAGTACTTC. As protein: CASSSGLAGQETQYF. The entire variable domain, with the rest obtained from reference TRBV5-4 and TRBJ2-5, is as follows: ETGVTQSPTHLIKTRGQQVTLRCSSQSGHNTVSWYQQALGQGPQFIFQYYREEENGRGNFPPRFSGLQFPNYSSELNVNALELDDSALYLCASSSGLAGQETQYFGPGTRLLVL.

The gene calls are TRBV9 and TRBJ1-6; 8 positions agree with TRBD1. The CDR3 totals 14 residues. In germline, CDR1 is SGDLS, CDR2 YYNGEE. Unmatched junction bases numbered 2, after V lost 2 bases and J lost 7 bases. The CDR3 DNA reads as TGTGCCAGCAGCGTCTGGGACAGGAATTCACCCCTCCACTTT. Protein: CASSVWDRNSPLHF.

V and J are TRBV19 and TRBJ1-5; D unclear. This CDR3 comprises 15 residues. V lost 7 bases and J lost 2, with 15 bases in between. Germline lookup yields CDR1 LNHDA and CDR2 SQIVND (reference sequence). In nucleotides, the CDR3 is TGTGCCAGTACCCTTTCTTTTTTAGGCAATCAGCCCCAGCATTTT. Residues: CASTLSFLGNQPQHF.

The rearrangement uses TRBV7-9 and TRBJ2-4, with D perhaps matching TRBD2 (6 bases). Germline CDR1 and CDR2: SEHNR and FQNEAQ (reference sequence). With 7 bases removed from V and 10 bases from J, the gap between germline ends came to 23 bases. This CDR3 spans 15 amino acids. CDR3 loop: CASIRAVRDSKIQYF. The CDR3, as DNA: TGTGCCAGCATCCGCGCAGTCCGGGACTCGAAAATTCAGTACTTC. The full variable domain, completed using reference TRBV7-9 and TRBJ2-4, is DTGVSQNPRHKITKRGQNVTFRCDPISEHNRLYWYRQTLGQGPEFLTYFQNEAQLEKSRLLSDRFSAERPKGSFSTLEIQRTEQGDSAMYLCASIRAVRDSKIQYFGAGTRLSVL.

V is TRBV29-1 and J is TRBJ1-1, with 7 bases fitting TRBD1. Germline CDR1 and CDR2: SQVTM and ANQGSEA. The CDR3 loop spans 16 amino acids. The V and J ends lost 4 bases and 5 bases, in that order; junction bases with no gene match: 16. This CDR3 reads CSVVGAFSTGKTEAFF. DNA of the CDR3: TGCAGCGTTGTTGGAGCTTTCTCGACAGGGAAAACTGAAGCTTTCTTT.

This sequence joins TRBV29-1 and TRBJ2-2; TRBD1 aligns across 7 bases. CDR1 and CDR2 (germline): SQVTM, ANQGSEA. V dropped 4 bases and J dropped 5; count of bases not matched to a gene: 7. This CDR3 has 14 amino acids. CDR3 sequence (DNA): TGCAGCGTTGGGGGGACAGTACCTACCGGGGAGCTGTTTTTT. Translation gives CSVGGTVPTGELFF.

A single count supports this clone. CDR3 region: CASSTSTGEQFF. The CDR3, as DNA: TGTGCCAGCAGTACCAGCACGGGTGAGCAGTTCTTC. The chain employs TRBV6-6 and TRBJ2-1; D ambiguous. CDR1 and CDR2 from the germline V gene are MNHNY and SVGAGI (reference sequence). The V and J ends lost 5 bases and 9 bases respectively, with 11 bases between them. The CDR3 is 12 amino acids.

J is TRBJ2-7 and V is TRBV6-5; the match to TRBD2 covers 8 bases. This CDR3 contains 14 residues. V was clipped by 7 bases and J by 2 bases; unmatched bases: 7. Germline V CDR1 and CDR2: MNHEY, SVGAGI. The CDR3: CASKYGRGAYEQYF. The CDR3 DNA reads TGTGCCAGCAAGTACGGGAGGGGGGCCTACGAGCAGTACTTC.

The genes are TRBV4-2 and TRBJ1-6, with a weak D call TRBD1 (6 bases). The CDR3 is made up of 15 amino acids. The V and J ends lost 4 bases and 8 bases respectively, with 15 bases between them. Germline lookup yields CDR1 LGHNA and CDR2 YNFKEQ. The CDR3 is CASSRPGTRDSPLHF. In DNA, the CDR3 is TGTGCCAGCAGCCGCCCCGGGACACGCGATTCACCCCTCCACTTT.

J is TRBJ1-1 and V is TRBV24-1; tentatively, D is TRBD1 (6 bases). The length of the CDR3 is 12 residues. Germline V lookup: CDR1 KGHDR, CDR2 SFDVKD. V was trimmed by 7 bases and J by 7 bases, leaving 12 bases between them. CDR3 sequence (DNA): TGTGCCACCAGCAGGGGCCCCGGTGAAGCTTTCTTT. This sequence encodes CATSRGPGEAFF.

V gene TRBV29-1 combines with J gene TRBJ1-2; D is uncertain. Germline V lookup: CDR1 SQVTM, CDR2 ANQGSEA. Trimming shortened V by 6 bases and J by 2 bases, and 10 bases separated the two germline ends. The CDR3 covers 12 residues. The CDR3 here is CSVRKPNYGYTF. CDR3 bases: TGCAGCGTGCGAAAACCCAACTATGGCTACACCTTC.

CDR3 residues: CAISKTGLGDTEAFF. In nucleotides, the CDR3 is TGTGCCATCAGCAAGACAGGGCTGGGGGACACTGAAGCTTTCTTT. The V call is TRBV10-3, the J call TRBJ1-1, with TRBD1 matching 7 bases. This CDR3 has 15 residues. Germline V gives CDR1 ENHRY, CDR2 SYGVKD. V trimming: 6 bases; J trimming: 3 bases; junction bases outside the gene matches: 10.

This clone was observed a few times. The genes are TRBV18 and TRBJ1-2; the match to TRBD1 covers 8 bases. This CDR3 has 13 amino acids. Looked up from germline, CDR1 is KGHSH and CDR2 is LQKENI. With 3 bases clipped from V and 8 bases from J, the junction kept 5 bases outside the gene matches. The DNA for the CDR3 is TGTGCCAGCTCACCGGACAGGGAGAAAGGCTACACCTTC. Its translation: CASSPDREKGYTF. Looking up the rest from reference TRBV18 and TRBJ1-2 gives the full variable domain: NAGVMQNPRHLVRRRGQEARLRCSPMKGHSHVYWYRQLPEEGLKFMVYLQKENIIDESGMPKERFSAEFPKEGPSILRIQQVVRGDSAAYFCASSPDREKGYTFGSGTRLTVV.

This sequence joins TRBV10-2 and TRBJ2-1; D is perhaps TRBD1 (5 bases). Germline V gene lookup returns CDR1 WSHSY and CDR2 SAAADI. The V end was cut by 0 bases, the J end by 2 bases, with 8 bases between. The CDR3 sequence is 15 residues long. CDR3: CASSESWGPYNEQFF. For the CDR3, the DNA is TGCGCCAGCAGTGAGTCATGGGGCCCCTACAATGAGCAGTTCTTC.

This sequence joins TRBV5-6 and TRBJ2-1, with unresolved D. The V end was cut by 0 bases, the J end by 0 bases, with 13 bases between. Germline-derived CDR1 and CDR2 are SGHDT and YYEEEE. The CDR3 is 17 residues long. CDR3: CASSLGFRVNSYNEQFF. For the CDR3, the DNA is TGTGCCAGCAGCTTGGGTTTCCGGGTAAACTCCTACAATGAGCAGTTCTTC.

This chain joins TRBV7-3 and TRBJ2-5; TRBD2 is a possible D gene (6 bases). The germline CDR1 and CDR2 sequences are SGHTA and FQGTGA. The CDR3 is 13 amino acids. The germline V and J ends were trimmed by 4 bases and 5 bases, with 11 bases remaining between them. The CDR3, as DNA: TGTGCCAGCAGCTCTGGAGGGTTGGAGACCCAGTACTTC. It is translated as CASSSGGLETQYF.

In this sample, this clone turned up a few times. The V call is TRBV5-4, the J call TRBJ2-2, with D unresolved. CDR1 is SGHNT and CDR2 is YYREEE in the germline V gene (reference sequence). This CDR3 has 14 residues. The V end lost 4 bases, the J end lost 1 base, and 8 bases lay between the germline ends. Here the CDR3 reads CASSVPKNTGELFF. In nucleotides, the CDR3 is TGTGCCAGCAGCGTGCCTAAGAACACCGGGGAGCTGTTTTTT.

This chain's CDR3 is CASSSSDSSTEAFF. CDR3 in DNA: TGTGCCAGCAGTTCCTCGGACAGTAGTACTGAAGCTTTCTTT. This chain connects TRBV28 to TRBJ1-1; possibly TRBD1 for D (6 bases). This CDR3 is built from 14 residues. Germline V gives CDR1 MDHEN, CDR2 SYDVKM. The ends were cut back, 4 bases at V and 5 bases at J, with 14 bases in the middle.

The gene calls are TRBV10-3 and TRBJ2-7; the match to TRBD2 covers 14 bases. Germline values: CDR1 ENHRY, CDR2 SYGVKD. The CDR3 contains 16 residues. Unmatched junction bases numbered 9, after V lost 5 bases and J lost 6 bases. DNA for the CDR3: TGTGCCATCAGTCCCGGGACTAGCGGGGGTGCCGGCGAGCAGTACTTC. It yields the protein CAISPGTSGGAGEQYF.

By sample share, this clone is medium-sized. CDR3 region: CASSSLKGGGTEAFF. The CDR3 DNA is TGTGCCAGTAGTAGTCTCAAGGGGGGGGGCACTGAAGCTTTCTTT. The chain is built from TRBV19 and TRBJ1-1; a possible D gene is TRBD1 (6 bases). This CDR3 spans 15 amino acids. Per germline, CDR1 LNHDA and CDR2 SQIVND (reference sequence). Trimming cost V 4 bases and J 4 bases, with 16 bases left between them.

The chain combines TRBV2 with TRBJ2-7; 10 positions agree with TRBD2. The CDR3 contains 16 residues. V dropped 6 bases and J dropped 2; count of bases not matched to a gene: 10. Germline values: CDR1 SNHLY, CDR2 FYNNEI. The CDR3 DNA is TGTGCCAGCAGGGGGACTAGCGCGCCCCGTCCCTACGAGCAGTACTTC. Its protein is CASRGTSAPRPYEQYF.

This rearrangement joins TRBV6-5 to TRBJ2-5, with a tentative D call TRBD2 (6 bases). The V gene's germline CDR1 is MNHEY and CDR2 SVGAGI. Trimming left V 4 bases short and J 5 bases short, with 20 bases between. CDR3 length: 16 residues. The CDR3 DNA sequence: TGTGCCAGCAGTTCCCGGGGGACGGGACCAATGGAGACCCAGTACTTC. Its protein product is CASSSRGTGPMETQYF.

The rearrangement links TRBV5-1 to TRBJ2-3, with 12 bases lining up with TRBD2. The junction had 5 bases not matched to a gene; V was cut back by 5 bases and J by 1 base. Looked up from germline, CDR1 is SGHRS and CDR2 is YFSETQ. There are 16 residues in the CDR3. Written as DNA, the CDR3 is TGCGCCAGCAGAACGGCTAGCGGGGGGGGCACAGATACGCAGTATTTT. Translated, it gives CASRTASGGGTDTQYF.

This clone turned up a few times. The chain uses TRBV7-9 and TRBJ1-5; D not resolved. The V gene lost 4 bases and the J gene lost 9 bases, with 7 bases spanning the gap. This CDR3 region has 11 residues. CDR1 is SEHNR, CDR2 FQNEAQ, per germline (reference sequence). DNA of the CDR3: TGTGCCAGCAGCTCAGGAGGGCCCCAGCATTTT. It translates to CASSSGGPQHF.